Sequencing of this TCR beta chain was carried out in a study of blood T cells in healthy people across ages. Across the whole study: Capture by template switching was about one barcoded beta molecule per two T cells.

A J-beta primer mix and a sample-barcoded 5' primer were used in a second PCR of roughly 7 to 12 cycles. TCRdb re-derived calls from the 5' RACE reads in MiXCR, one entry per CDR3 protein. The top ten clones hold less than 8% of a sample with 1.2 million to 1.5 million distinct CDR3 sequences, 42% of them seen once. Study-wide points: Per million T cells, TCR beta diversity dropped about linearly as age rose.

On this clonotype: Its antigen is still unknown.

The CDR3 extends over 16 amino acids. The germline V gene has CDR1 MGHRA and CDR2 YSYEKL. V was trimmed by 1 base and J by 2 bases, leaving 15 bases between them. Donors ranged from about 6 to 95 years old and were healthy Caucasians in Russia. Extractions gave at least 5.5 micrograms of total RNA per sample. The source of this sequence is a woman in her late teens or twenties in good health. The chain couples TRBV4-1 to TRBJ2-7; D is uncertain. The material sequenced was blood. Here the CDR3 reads CASSQASDTTTYEQYF. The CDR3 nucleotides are TGCGCCAGCAGCCAAGCCTCCGACACCACGACCTACGAGCAGTACTTC.